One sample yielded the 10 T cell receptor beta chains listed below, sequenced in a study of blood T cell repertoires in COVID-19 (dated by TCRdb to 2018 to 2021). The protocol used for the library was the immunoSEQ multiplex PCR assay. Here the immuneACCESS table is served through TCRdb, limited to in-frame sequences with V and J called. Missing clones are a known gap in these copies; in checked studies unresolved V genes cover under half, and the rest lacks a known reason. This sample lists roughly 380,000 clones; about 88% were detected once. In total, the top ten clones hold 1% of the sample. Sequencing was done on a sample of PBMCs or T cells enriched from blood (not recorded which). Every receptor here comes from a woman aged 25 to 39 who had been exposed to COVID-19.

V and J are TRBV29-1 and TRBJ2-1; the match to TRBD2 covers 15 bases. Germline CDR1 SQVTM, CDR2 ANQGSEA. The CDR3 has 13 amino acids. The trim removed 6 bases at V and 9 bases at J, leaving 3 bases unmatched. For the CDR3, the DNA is TGCAGCGTAGCGGGACTAGCGGGAGGTGAGCAGTTCTTC. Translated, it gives CSVAGLAGGEQFF.

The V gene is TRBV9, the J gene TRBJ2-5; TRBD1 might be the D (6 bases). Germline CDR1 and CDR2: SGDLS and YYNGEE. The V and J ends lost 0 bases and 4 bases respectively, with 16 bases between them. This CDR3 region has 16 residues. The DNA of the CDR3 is TGTGCCAGCAGCGTAGGGACAGACTCTCCACTAGAGACCCAGTACTTC. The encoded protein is CASSVGTDSPLETQYF.

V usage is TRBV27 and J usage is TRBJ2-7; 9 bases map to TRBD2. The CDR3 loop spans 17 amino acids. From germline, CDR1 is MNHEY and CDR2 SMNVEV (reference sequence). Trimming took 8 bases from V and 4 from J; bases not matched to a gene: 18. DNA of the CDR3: TGTGCCAGCGGGGGACTAGCAGGAGTCTCGGCGAGGTACGAGCAGTACTTC. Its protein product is CASGGLAGVSARYEQYF.

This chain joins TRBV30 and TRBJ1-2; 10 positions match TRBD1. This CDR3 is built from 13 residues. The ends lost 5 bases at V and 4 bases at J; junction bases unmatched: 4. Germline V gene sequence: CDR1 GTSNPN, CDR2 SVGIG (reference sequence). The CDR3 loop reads CAWLRDRGYGYTF. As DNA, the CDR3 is TGTGCCTGGCTCCGGGACAGGGGCTATGGCTACACCTTC.

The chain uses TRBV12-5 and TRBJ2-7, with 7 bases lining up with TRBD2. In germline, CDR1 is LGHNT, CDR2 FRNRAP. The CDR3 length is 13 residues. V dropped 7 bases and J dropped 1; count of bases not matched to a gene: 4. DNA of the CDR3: TGTGCTAGTGTACTCGGGGGGTCCTACGAGCAGTACTTC. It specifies CASVLGGSYEQYF.

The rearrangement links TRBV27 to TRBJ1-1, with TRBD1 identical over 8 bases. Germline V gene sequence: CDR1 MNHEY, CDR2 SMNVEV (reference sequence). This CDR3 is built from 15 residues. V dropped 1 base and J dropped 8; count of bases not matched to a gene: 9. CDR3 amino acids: CASSLLATGEGEAFF. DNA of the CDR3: TGTGCCAGCAGTTTATTAGCGACAGGGGAGGGGGAAGCTTTCTTT.

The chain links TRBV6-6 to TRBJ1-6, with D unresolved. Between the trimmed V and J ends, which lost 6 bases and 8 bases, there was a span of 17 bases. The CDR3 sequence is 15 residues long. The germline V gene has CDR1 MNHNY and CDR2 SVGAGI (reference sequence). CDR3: CASSLLPMADSPLHF. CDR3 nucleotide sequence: TGTGCCAGCAGCCTCCTCCCGATGGCGGATTCACCCCTCCACTTT.

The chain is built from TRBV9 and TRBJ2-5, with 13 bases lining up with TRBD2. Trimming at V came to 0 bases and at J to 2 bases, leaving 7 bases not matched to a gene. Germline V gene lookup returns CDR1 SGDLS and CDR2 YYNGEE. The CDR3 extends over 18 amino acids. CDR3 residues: CASSVGTGTSGNQETQYF. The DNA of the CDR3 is TGTGCCAGCAGCGTAGGCACTGGGACTAGCGGGAATCAAGAGACCCAGTACTTC.

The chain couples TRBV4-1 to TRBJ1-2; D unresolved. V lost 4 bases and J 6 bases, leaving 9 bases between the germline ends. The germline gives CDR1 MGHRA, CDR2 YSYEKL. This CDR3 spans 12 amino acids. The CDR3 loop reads CASSLNGDGYTF. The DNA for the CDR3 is TGCGCCAGCAGCCTTAACGGGGATGGCTACACCTTC.

The CDR3 protein is CASSIYGRGTGELFF. As DNA, the CDR3 is TGTGCCAGTAGTATTTATGGCAGGGGCACCGGGGAGCTGTTTTTT. The chain carries TRBV19 and TRBJ2-2, with a possible D match to TRBD1 (6 bases). Trimming removed 3 bases at V and 4 bases at J, with 12 bases between. This CDR3 spans 15 amino acids. Germline CDR1 is LNHDA and CDR2 is SQIVND (reference sequence).